This T cell receptor (beta chain) was documented in a study of T cells after yellow fever vaccination. This CDR3 has 18 residues. Germline CDR1 is MDHEN and CDR2 is SYDVKM. V lost 7 bases and J lost 3; bases outside the gene matches: 12. As TCR cDNA was made by 5'RACE template switching, a universal primer site and UMIs were added. A single record per CDR3 protein comes from TCRdb applying MiXCR to the 5' RACE reads. The sample comprises about 340,000 distinct CDR3 sequences, about 4% of which are singletons, and 20% to 25% rests with the top ten. Notes on this clonotype: Its cognate antigen is unknown.

Study-wide points: Weaker overall, the secondary response nonetheless peaked faster (day 5 versus 15).

Sequencing used PBMCs, obtained 5 days after the yellow fever booster vaccination. The sequence was collected from a man aged 18 to 30 who received the YFV17D yellow fever vaccine. The chain carries TRBV28 and TRBJ2-3, with TRBD2 matching 14 bases. The CDR3 loop reads CASTERETSGGVTDTQYF. The DNA of the CDR3 is TGTGCCAGCACCGAAAGAGAGACTAGCGGGGGGGTTACAGATACGCAGTATTTT.